Listed below are T cell receptor beta chains from one sample, sequenced in a study of control samples from healthy donors and cancer patients. The method was immunoSEQ multiplex PCR; TCRdb's version includes in-frame clones alone and lacks a portion of them. The table has around 75,000 clones, roughly 84% seen once; the top ten hold around 30%. The sequenced material came from blood. All receptors derive from a man over 45 in good health. The CDR3 runs from the conserved cysteine through the conserved F or W. Fields, in order: J gene, V gene, CDR3 length, clone size, D gene, CDR3 DNA, CDR3 protein. The D gene is left open where the match is weak. Only some rows state a clone size, as once, few, many or a class for expanded clones.

TRBJ1-2	TRBV7-2	13	.	.	TGTGCCAGCAGCTTAGATACAAACTATGGCTACACCTTC	CASSLDTNYGYTF
TRBJ2-7	TRBV5-4	14	.	.	TGTGCCAGCAGCTCGTCTGACAGCGCCTACGAGCAGTACTTC	CASSSSDSAYEQYF
TRBJ1-4	TRBV6-6	11	few	.	TGTGCCAGCAAACTTGGGGGAAAACTGTTTTTT	CASKLGGKLFF
TRBJ1-6	TRBV5-6	15	.	.	TGTGCCAGCAGCTCAGACAGAGGAGGTAATTCACCCCTCCACTTT	CASSSDRGGNSPLHF
TRBJ2-3	TRBV10-1	12	.	.	TGCGCCAGCAGCTGGGACCGAGATACGCAGTATTTT	CASSWDRDTQYF
TRBJ1-5	TRBV2	15	.	.	TGTGCCAGCAGTGCGGATGGCGGATTTAATCAGCCCCAGCATTTT	CASSADGGFNQPQHF
TRBJ2-7	TRBV2	16	.	TRBD2	TGTGCCAGCAGTGAAAATGCGGGGGGCCTAGGGCACGAGCAGTACTTC	CASSENAGGLGHEQYF
TRBJ1-1	TRBV3-1/TRBV3-2	13	once	.	TGTGCCAGCAGCCCTACAGGGCCCACTGAAGCTTTCTTT	CASSPTGPTEAFF
TRBJ1-5	TRBV29-1	14	.	.	TGCAGCGTTCTAAGTGCAACGGTGGGTCAGCCCCAGCATTTT	CSVLSATVGQPQHF
TRBJ1-5	TRBV7-8	13	.	.	TGTGCCAGCAGCTTAGCGCCTAATCAGCCCCAGCATTTT	CASSLAPNQPQHF
TRBJ2-7	TRBV30	12	.	.	TGTGCCTTAGCGGGACAGAGATACGAGCAGTACTTC	CALAGQRYEQYF
TRBJ2-3	TRBV19	16	.	TRBD2	TGTGCCAGTAGTCCCACCGGGGGGGCTGGCACAGATACGCAGTATTTT	CASSPTGGAGTDTQYF
TRBJ1-5	TRBV7-2	15	.	.	TGTGCCAGCAGCTTAAGGATAGGGTATCATCAGCCCCAGCATTTT	CASSLRIGYHQPQHF
TRBJ1-3	TRBV2	13	.	.	TGTGCCAGCAAGGACAGCTCTGGAAACACCATATATTTT	CASKDSSGNTIYF
TRBJ2-7	TRBV30	14	.	TRBD2	TGTGCCTTCGATCTAGCGGGAGGGTACCACGAGCAGTACTTC	CAFDLAGGYHEQYF
TRBJ2-5	TRBV5-4	13	.	TRBD1	TGTGCCAGCAGCCCCCAGGGGGCAGAGACCCAGTACTTC	CASSPQGAETQYF
TRBJ1-1	TRBV3-1/TRBV3-2	18	.	.	TGTGCCAGCAGCCAAGATTGGGGGGCCTCGCGTGGGTCGACTGAAGCTTTCTTT	CASSQDWGASRGSTEAFF
TRBJ1-1	TRBV15	16	once	.	TGTGCCACCAGCAGAGGGGGGCAGGGGCGAAGCACTGAAGCTTTCTTT	CATSRGGQGRSTEAFF
TRBJ1-1	TRBV6-5	10	.	.	TGTGCCACCTTTTACACTGAAGCTTTCTTT	CATFYTEAFF
TRBJ1-6	TRBV27	17	.	TRBD1	TGTGCCAGCAGTCTGATACCGGGACAGGGCTTGAATTCACCCCTCCACTTT	CASSLIPGQGLNSPLHF
TRBJ1-2	TRBV12-3/TRBV12-4	13	.	.	TGTGCCAGCAGTTTAGGTGCTAACTATGGCTACACCTTC	CASSLGANYGYTF
TRBJ2-1	TRBV6-6	14	.	TRBD2	TGTGCCAGCAGTCCTCAAGCGGGGGGCACTGAGCAGTTCTTC	CASSPQAGGTEQFF
TRBJ1-2	TRBV28	15	.	TRBD1	TGTGCCAGCAGTGCGGGACAGGGGGCTTGGGATGGCTACACCTTC	CASSAGQGAWDGYTF
TRBJ1-6	TRBV9	14	few	.	TGTGCCAGCAGTATAGGCTTGCATAATTCACCCCTCCACTTT	CASSIGLHNSPLHF
TRBJ1-2	TRBV28	14	.	TRBD1	TGTGCCAGCAGTTTGAGGGACAGGGGCTCAGGCTACACCTTC	CASSLRDRGSGYTF
TRBJ1-2	TRBV24-1	14	.	.	TGTGCCACCAGTGATTTGTCAGGGGACTATGGCTACACCTTC	CATSDLSGDYGYTF
TRBJ1-1	TRBV30	13	.	.	TGTGCCTGGAGTTGGGAGGGGGACACTGAAGCTTTCTTT	CAWSWEGDTEAFF
TRBJ2-5	TRBV27	15	.	TRBD1	TGTGCCAGCAGTCTCCGCAGGGGGCCAGGGGAGACCCAGTACTTC	CASSLRRGPGETQYF
TRBJ1-6	TRBV3-1/TRBV3-2	15	few	TRBD1	TGTGCCAGCAGCCAAAGGACAGGGGCTAATTCACCCCTCCACTTT	CASSQRTGANSPLHF
TRBJ1-1	TRBV5-1	18	once	.	TGCGCCAGCAGAGGTTACGGGCTCAGGGGTGGTCAGAACACTGAAGCTTTCTTT	CASRGYGLRGGQNTEAFF
TRBJ1-5	TRBV6-2/TRBV6-3	21	.	TRBD1	TGTGCCAGCAGTCTACGCATCAGGGGGACAGGGGACAAATTGCCCAATCAGCCCCAGCATTTT	CASSLRIRGTGDKLPNQPQHF
TRBJ2-5	TRBV25-1	14	.	.	TGTGCCAGCAGTGCCGCTAGCGAGCAAGAGACCCAGTACTTC	CASSAASEQETQYF
TRBJ2-1	TRBV7-3	15	.	.	TGTGCCAGCAGCTCGGGGGCAATATCCTACAATGAGCAGTTCTTC	CASSSGAISYNEQFF
TRBJ1-5	TRBV24-1	15	.	.	TGTGCCACCATGGGCGGGGGAGGAACGAATCAGCCCCAGCATTTT	CATMGGGGTNQPQHF
TRBJ1-3	TRBV4-3	15	.	.	TGCGCCAGCAGCCCGGGGGACATCTCTGGAAACACCATATATTTT	CASSPGDISGNTIYF
TRBJ2-3	TRBV5-1	16	.	.	TGCGCCAGCAGCTTGCACGGGAGAGCATTCACAGATACGCAGTATTTT	CASSLHGRAFTDTQYF
TRBJ1-1	TRBV7-9	13	few	.	TGTGCCAGCAGCTTCGCAGGGAACACTGAAGCTTTCTTT	CASSFAGNTEAFF
TRBJ1-5	TRBV11-2	14	.	.	TGTGCCAGCAGCCCGGGGACCGTAGGTCAGCCCCAGCATTTT	CASSPGTVGQPQHF
TRBJ2-5	TRBV2	13	.	TRBD1	TGTGCCAGCGGGGGACAGGGCAAAGAGACCCAGTACTTC	CASGGQGKETQYF
TRBJ1-5	TRBV5-4	15	.	TRBD1	TGTGCCAGCAGCACGGACAGGGGGCAAGGTCAGCCCCAGCATTTT	CASSTDRGQGQPQHF
TRBJ1-1	TRBV13	16	.	TRBD1	TGTGCCAGCAGCTTAGGGACAGGGGGCGGGATTACTGAAGCTTTCTTT	CASSLGTGGGITEAFF
TRBJ2-2	TRBV25-1	14	.	.	TGTGCCAGCAGTGTTGGGACGAACACCGGGGAGCTGTTTTTT	CASSVGTNTGELFF
TRBJ1-2	TRBV18	15	.	.	TGTGCCAGCTCCCTCGGGACGCAGAGTAACTATGGCTACACCTTC	CASSLGTQSNYGYTF
TRBJ1-5	TRBV30	14	.	TRBD1	TGTGCCTGGAGGGGGGACAGCCTCAATCAGCCCCAGCATTTT	CAWRGDSLNQPQHF
TRBJ2-2	TRBV6-2/TRBV6-3	18	.	TRBD2	TGTGCCAGCAGTTACACCCTAGCGGGGGGGCCTGGCACCGGGGAGCTGTTTTTT	CASSYTLAGGPGTGELFF
TRBJ2-5	TRBV4-1	15	.	.	TGCGCCAGCAGCCAAGGTCGGAACCCGTTGGAGACCCAGTACTTC	CASSQGRNPLETQYF
TRBJ2-6	TRBV5-6	16	.	.	TGTGCCAGCAGCTTGGCCGGCGGGTCTGGGGCCAACGTCCTGACTTTC	CASSLAGGSGANVLTF
TRBJ1-3	TRBV27	15	.	.	TGTGCCAGCAGTTTTAGGGCTCTCTCTGGAAACACCATATATTTT	CASSFRALSGNTIYF
TRBJ1-3	TRBV7-9	14	.	TRBD1	TGTGCCAGCAGCCTCGGGACAGTGGGAAACACCATATATTTT	CASSLGTVGNTIYF